Listed below are T cell receptor beta chains from one sample, sequenced in a study of blood T cell repertoires in COVID-19. The assay was immunoSEQ multiplex PCR, and TCRdb's table has in-frame clones only and misses some. The sample shows roughly 150,000 clones, more than 65% of them seen only once. The sequenced material came from peripheral blood. The receptors were gathered from a woman between 50 and 59 years old in a cohort sampled during active or convalescent COVID-19. Each CDR3 is given with its conserved first and last residue.

v_call cdr3_aa
TRBV18 CASSPPNRGTDTQYF
TRBV28 CASKGAAFEFF
TRBV6-5 CASSYTGSYEQYF
TRBV4-1 CASSQVFTSGPTDTQYF
TRBV19 CASSIVRAGKETQYF
TRBV5-5 CASSLLASAKNIQYF
TRBV4-1 CASSQTRDTEAFF
TRBV5-1 CASSTSGQVQEKLFF
TRBV4-1 CASSLTQRTGHTEAFF
TRBV28 CASTPPGHPQETQYF
TRBV4-1 CASSQAPGQGADTQYF